This T cell receptor beta chain was recovered during a study of cytomegalovirus exposure and HLA in healthy donors. For the study at large: Across some 400 genotyped donors, about 80% landed in the Caucasian-associated ancestry cluster. Study conclusions and caveats: Earlier analysis found most TCR beta V segments productive about 87% or about 30% of the time.

This CDR3 is 17 amino acids long. V shed 0 bases and J 7 bases; nucleotides not matched to a gene: 11. CDR1 is SGHDN and CDR2 is FVKESK in the germline V gene. A word on this clone: No antigen is known for it.

Regarding donors, all were healthy bone marrow donors. The PCR was carried out with 60 Vbeta primers and 13 Jbeta primers. This table comes from immunoSEQ multiplex PCR, and its TCRdb copy is limited to in-frame clones, with some not included. The table includes 130,000 or so clones, over 65% detected once. The source is a young man in good health and CMV-seronegative. The V call is TRBV14, the J call TRBJ2-2, with 7 bases lining up with TRBD2. The sequenced sample consisted of PBMCs. In DNA, the CDR3 is TGTGCCAGCAGCCAAGATGGGGGACTAAAAGCAAGCGGGGAGCTGTTTTTT. Its translation is CASSQDGGLKASGELFF.